This T cell receptor (beta chain) was captured in a study of blood T cell repertoires in COVID-19. This clone was counted once. Profiling relied on immunoSEQ multiplex PCR, and the TCRdb table lists in-frame clones only, not all of them. The repertoire holds 430,000 or so clones, with about 88% as singletons. The clonotype originates from a woman between 18 and 30 years old who had been exposed to COVID-19. Sequencing input: PBMCs or T cells enriched from blood (not recorded which).

This CDR3 reads CASSPNYYRVGNGYTF. The CDR3 nucleotides are TGTGCCAGCTCACCTAACTATTACAGGGTGGGAAATGGCTACACCTTC. V gene TRBV18 combines with J gene TRBJ1-2; tentative D call: TRBD1 (6 bases). Germline V gene sequence: CDR1 KGHSH, CDR2 LQKENI. The CDR3 covers 16 residues. V dropped 3 bases and J dropped 6 bases, with 20 bases sitting between them.